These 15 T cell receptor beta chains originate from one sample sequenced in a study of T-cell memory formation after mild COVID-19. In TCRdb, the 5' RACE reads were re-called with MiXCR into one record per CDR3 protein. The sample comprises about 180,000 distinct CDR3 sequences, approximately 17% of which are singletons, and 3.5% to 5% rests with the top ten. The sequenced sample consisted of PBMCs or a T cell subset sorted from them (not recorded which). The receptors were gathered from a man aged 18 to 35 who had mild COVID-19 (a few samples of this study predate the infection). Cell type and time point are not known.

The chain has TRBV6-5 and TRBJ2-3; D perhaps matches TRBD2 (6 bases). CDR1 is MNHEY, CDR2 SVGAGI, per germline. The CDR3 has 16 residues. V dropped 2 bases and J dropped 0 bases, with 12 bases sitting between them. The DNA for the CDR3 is TGTGCCAGCAGTTACGGCGGGGTAGGGAGCACAGATACGCAGTATTTT. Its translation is CASSYGGVGSTDTQYF.

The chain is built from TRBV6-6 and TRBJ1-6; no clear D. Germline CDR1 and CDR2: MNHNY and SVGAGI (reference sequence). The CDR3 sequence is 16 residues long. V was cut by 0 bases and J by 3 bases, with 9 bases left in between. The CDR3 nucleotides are TGTGCCAGCAGTTACTCGAGTCAGAACTATAATTCACCCCTCCACTTT. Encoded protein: CASSYSSQNYNSPLHF.

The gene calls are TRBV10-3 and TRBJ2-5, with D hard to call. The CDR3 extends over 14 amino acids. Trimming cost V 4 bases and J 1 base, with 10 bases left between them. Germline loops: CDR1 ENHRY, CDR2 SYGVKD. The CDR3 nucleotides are TGTGCCATCAGTGGGGTATGGGGCCAAGAGACCCAGTACTTC. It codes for CAISGVWGQETQYF.

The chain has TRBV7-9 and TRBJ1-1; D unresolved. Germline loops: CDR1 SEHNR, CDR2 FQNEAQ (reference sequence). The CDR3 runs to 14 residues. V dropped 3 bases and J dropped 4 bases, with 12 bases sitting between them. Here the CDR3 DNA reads TGTGCCAGCAGCTTGTCCCCCGGGGTCACTGAAGCTTTCTTT. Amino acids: CASSLSPGVTEAFF.

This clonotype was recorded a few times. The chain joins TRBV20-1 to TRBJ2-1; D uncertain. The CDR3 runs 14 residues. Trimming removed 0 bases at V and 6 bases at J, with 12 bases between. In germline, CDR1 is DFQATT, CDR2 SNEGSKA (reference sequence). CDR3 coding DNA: TGCAGTGCTAGAGATCTGAGGTCCCCCAATGAGCAGTTCTTC. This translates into CSARDLRSPNEQFF.

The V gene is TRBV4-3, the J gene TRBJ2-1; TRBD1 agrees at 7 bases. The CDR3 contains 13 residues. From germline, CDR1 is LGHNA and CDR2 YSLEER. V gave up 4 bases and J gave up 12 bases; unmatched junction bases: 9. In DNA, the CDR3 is TGCGCCAGCAGCCGAGAGCTCCGGGACAGGCAGTTCTTC. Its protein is CASSRELRDRQFF.

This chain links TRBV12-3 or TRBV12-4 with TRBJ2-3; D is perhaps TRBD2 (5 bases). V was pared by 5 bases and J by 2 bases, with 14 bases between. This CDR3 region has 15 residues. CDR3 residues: CASSHPQEVTDTQYF. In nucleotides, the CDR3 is TGTGCCAGCAGTCACCCGCAGGAGGTCACAGATACGCAGTATTTT.

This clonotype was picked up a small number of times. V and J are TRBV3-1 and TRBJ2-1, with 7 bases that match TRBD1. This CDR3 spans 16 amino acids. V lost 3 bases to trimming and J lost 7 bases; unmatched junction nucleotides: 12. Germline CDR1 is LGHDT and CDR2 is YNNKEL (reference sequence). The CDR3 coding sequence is TGTGCCAGCAGCCATGAGAGAGGGGGCAGTTGGAATGAGCAGTTCTTC. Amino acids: CASSHERGGSWNEQFF.

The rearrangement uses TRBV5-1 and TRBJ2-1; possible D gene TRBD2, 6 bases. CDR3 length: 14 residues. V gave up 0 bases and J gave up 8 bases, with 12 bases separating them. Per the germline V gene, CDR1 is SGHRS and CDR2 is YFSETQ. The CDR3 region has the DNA TGCGCCAGCAGCTTGGACGGGGGTATCGATGAGCAGTTCTTC. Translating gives CASSLDGGIDEQFF. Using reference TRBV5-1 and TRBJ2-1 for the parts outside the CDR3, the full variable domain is KAGVTQTPRYLIKTRGQQVTLSCSPISGHRSVSWYQQTPGQGLQFLFEYFSETQRNKGNFPGRFSGRQFSNSRSEMNVSTLELGDSALYLCASSLDGGIDEQFFGPGTRLTVL.

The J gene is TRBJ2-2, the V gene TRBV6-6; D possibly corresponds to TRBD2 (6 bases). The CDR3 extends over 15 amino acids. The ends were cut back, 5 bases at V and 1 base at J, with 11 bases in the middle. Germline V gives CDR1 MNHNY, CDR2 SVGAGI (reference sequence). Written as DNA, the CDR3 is TGTGCCAGCAGTCCACAGGAGGGGAACACCGGGGAGCTGTTTTTT. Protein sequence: CASSPQEGNTGELFF.

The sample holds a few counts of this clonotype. CDR3 region: CASRSGTGRSYEQYV. In DNA, the CDR3 is TGTGCCAGCAGGTCCGGGACAGGCCGCTCCTACGAGCAGTACGTC. The gene calls are TRBV9 and TRBJ2-7; the match to TRBD1 covers 8 bases. V was clipped by 5 bases and J by 0 bases; unmatched bases: 7. The germline CDR1 and CDR2 sequences are SGDLS and YYNGEE. The CDR3 is 15 amino acids.

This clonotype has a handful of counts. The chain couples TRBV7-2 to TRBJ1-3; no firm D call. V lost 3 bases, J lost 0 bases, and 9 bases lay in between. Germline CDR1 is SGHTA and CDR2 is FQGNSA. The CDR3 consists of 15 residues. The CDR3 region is CASSFGLNSGNTIYF. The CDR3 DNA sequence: TGTGCCAGCAGCTTTGGGCTGAACTCTGGAAACACCATATATTTT.

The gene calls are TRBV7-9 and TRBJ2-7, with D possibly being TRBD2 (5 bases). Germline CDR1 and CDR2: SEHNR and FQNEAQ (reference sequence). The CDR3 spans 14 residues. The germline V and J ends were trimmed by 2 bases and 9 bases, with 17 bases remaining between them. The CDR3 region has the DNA TGTGCCAGCAGCTTATCCCGCGGGCCCTCCGGGCAGTACGTC. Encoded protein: CASSLSRGPSGQYV.

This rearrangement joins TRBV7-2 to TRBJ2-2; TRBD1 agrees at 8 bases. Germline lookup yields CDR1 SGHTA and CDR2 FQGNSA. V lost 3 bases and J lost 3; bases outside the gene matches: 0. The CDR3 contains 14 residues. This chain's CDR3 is CASSLTGDTGELFF. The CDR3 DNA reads TGTGCCAGCAGCTTGACAGGGGACACCGGGGAGCTGTTTTTT. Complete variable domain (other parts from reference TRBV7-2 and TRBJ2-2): GAGVSQSPSNKVTEKGKDVELRCDPISGHTALYWYRQSLGQGLEFLIYFQGNSAPDKSGLPSDRFSAERTGGSVSTLTIQRTQQEDSAVYLCASSLTGDTGELFFGEGSRLTVL.

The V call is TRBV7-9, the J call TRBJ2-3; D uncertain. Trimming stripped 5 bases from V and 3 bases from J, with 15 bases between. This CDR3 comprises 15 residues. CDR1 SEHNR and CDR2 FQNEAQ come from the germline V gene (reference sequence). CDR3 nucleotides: TGTGCCAGCAGCCCGGACCTATCTCATACAGATACGCAGTATTTT. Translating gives CASSPDLSHTDTQYF.